This is a list of T cell receptor beta chains from one sample in a study of blood T cell repertoires in COVID-19. Clones were sequenced by immunoSEQ multiplex PCR, and TCRdb holds only the in-frame ones, with some missing. The repertoire holds 240,000 or so clones, with roughly 86% as singletons. What was sequenced was PBMCs or T cells enriched from blood (not recorded which). The receptors were gathered from a woman aged 45-65 years who had recovered from COVID-19. Each CDR3 is given without its conserved first and last residue.

J,V,CDR3
TRBJ2-1,TRBV12-3/TRBV12-4,ASSTWSGSEQF
TRBJ1-1,TRBV9,ASSPPRRQGKTEAF
TRBJ2-7,TRBV7-2,ASSSRTGGTEQY
TRBJ1-6,TRBV25-1,ASSELGSSPLH
TRBJ2-6,TRBV7-9,ASSRAAGANVLT
TRBJ2-1,TRBV19,ASSSFAGNNEQF
TRBJ2-3,TRBV2,ASTTQGTRTDTQY
TRBJ1-2,TRBV10-3,AISQSTGNYGYT
TRBJ1-2,TRBV6-5,ASSYSKGLGGYT
TRBJ2-1,TRBV18,ASSPLVTYNEQF
TRBJ2-2,TRBV10-1,ASSVNPDRIITTGELF
TRBJ1-2,TRBV3-1/TRBV3-2,ASSLRQGDYGYT
TRBJ1-1,TRBV7-8,ASSLGGGRISTEAF
TRBJ2-1,TRBV28,ASSLMRLAGGIEQF
TRBJ2-4,TRBV4-1,ASSHWELAGGSKNIQY